The entry that follows covers one TCR beta chain sequence. As yet, its antigen is unknown. PCR was performed using 60 Vbeta and 13 Jbeta primers. Profiling relied on immunoSEQ multiplex PCR, and the TCRdb table lists in-frame clones only, not all of them. Of about 150,000 clones in the sample, about 71% were seen once. This record belongs to a study of cytomegalovirus exposure and HLA in healthy donors. The study, taken as a whole, reports: Later analysis identified a missense DCLRE1C variant that was linked to TCR beta V- and J-gene trimming. A later analysis reported that several of the most significant clusters appeared to be linked to common viral pathogens, among them Epstein-Barr virus.

This sequence originates from an older woman in good health and CMV-seropositive. The sequenced material came from PBMCs.

As DNA, the CDR3 is TGTGCCAGCAGTGACCTTACAACGGGGGGCGGAGAGACCCAGTACTTC. It codes for CASSDLTTGGGETQYF. This chain uses TRBV6-1 with TRBJ2-5; TRBD2 might be the D (7 bases). The CDR3 is made up of 16 amino acids. Per germline, CDR1 MNHNS and CDR2 SASEGT. Trimming took off 3 bases at V and 4 bases at J, with 18 bases between the two ends.